One and the same sample provided the 3 T cell receptor beta chains below, sequenced in a study of T-cell memory formation after mild COVID-19. TCRdb fed the 5' RACE reads into MiXCR, producing one record per CDR3 protein. The sample has under 300,000 distinct CDR3 sequences, around 15% seen once. Material: PBMCs or a T cell subset sorted from them (not recorded which). Source of these receptors: a man in his late teens or twenties who had mild COVID-19 (a few samples of this study predate the infection). Cell type and time point are not known.

The chain uses TRBV7-2 and TRBJ1-5; D is unclear. CDR3 size: 15 residues. Trimming took 5 bases from V and 7 from J, leaving 18 bases between them. Germline CDR1 reads SGHTA; CDR2 reads FQGNSA. CDR3 sequence: CASSLVLDGKQPQHF. As DNA, the CDR3 is TGTGCCAGCAGCCTCGTCTTGGACGGGAAACAGCCCCAGCATTTT.

The chain uses TRBV20-1 and TRBJ1-2, with 7 bases identical to TRBD1. The V segment lost 4 bases and the J segment 5 bases; nucleotides outside the gene matches: 7. Germline V CDR1 and CDR2: DFQATT, SNEGSKA (reference sequence). The CDR3 contains 13 residues. This CDR3 reads CSAKGGAGYGYTF. CDR3 nucleotide sequence: TGCAGTGCTAAAGGGGGCGCTGGGTATGGCTACACCTTC.

The chain combines TRBV5-4 with TRBJ1-2; 7 nucleotides line up with TRBD1. J lost 2 bases, V lost 5 bases, and 3 bases had no gene match. Germline V gives CDR1 SGHNT, CDR2 YYREEE (reference sequence). The CDR3 spans 13 residues. CDR3 in amino acids: CASRSTGNYGYTF. The CDR3 DNA follows: TGTGCCAGCAGATCGACAGGGAACTATGGCTACACCTTC.